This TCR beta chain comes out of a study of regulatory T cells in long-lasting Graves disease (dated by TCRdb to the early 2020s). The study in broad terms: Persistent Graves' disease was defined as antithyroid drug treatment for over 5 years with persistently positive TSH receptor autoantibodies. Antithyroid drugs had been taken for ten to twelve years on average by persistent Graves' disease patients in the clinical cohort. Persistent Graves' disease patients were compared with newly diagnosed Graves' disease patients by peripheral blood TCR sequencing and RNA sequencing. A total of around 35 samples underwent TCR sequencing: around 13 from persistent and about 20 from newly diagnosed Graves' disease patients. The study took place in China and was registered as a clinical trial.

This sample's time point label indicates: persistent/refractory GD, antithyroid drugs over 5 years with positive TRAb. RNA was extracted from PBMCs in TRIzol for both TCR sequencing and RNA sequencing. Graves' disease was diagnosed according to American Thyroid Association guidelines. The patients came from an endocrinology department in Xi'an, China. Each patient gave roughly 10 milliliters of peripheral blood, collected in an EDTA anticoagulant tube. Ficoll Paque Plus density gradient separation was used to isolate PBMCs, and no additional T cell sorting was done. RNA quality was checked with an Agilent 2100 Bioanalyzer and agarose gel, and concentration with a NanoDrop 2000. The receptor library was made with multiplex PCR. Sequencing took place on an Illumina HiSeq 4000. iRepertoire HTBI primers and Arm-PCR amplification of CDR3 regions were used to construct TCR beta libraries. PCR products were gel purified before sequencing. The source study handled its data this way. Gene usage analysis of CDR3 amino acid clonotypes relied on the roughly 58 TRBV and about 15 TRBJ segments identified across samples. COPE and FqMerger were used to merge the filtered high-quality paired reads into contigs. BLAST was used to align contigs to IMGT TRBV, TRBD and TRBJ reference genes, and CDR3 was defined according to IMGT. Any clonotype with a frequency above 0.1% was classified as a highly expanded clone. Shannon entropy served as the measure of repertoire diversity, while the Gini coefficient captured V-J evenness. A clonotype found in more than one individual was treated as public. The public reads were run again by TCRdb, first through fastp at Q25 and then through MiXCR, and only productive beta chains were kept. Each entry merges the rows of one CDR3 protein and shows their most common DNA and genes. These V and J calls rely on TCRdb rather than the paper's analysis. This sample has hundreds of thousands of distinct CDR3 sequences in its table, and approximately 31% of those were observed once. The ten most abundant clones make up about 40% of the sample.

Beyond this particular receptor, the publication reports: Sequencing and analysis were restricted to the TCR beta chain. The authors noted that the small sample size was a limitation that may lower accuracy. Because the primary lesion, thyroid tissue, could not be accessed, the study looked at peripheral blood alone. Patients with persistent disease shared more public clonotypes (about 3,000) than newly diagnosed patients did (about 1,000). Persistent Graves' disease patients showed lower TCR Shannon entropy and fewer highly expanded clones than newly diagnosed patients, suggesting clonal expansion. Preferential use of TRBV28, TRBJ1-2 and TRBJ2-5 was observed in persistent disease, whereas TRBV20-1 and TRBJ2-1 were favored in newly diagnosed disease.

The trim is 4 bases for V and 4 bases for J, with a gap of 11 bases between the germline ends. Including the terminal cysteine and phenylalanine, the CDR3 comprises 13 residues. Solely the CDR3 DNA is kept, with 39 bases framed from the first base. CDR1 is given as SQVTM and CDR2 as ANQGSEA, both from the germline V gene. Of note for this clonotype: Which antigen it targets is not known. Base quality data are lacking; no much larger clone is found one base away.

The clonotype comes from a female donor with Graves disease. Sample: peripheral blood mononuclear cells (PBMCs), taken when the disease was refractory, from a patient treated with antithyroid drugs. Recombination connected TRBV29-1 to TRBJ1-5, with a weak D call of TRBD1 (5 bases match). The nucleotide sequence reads TGCAGCGTTGTACGGGACCCTAATCAGCCCCAGCATTTT. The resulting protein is CSVVRDPNQPQHF.